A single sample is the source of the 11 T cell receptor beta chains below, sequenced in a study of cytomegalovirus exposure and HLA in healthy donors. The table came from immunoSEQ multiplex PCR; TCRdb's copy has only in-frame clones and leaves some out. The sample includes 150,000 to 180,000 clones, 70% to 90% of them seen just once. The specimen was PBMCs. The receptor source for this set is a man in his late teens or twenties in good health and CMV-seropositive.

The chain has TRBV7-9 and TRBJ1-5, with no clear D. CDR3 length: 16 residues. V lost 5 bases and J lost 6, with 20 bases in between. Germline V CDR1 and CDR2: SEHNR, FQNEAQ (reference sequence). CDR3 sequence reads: CASSRFGEGVGQPQHF. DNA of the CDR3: TGTGCCAGCAGCAGGTTCGGGGAGGGCGTGGGTCAGCCCCAGCATTTT.

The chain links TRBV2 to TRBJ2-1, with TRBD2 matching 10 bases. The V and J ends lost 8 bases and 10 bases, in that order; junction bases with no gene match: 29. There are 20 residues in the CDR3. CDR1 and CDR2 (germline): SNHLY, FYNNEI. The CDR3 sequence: CASLGGYYREGLLAGVEQFF. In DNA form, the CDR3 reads TGTGCCAGCCTGGGGGGGTACTACAGGGAGGGTTTGCTAGCGGGAGTCGAGCAGTTCTTC.

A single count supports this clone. In nucleotides, the CDR3 is TGTGCCAGCTCACCATCAACACACTACAATGAGCAGTTCTTC. This gives the protein CASSPSTHYNEQFF. The V and J genes are TRBV18 and TRBJ2-1; D uncertain. The CDR3 spans 14 residues. CDR1 and CDR2 (germline): KGHSH, LQKENI. V lost 2 bases to trimming and J lost 3 bases, with 8 bases between them.

The CDR3 is CASSQSGTSGYEQYF. The CDR3 region has the DNA TGCGCCAGCAGCCAGTCCGGGACTAGCGGCTACGAGCAGTACTTC. The V and J genes are TRBV4-3 and TRBJ2-7; 11 bases align to TRBD2. This CDR3 comprises 15 residues. Losses at the gene ends were 3 bases for V and 3 bases for J; bases not matched to a gene: 4. Germline values: CDR1 LGHNA, CDR2 YSLEER.

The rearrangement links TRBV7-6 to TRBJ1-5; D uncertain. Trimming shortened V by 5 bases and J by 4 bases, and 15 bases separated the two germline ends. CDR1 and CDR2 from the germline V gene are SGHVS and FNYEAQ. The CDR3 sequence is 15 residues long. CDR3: CASSREAATNQPQHF. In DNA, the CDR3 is TGTGCCAGCAGCCGAGAGGCGGCCACGAATCAGCCCCAGCATTTT.

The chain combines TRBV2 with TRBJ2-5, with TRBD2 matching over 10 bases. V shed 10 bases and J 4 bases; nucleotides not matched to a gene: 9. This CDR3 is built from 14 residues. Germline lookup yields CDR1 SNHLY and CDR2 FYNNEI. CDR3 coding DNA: TGTGCCAACAGGGGGACTAGCGTGGGAGAGACCCAGTACTTC. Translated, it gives CANRGTSVGETQYF.

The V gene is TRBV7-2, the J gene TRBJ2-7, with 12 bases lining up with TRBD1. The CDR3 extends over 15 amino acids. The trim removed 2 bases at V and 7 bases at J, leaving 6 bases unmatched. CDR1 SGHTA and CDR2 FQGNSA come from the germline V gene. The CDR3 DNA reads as TGTGCCAGCAGCTTACCGGGACAGGGGGCAGGGGAGCAGTACTTC. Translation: CASSLPGQGAGEQYF.

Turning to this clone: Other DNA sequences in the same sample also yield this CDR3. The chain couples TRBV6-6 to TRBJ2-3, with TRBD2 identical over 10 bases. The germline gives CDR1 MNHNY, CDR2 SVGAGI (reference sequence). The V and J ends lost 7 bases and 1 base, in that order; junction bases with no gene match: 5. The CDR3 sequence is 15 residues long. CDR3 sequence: CASTSGGAGTDTQYF. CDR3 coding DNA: TGTGCCAGCACCAGCGGGGGGGCCGGCACAGATACGCAGTATTTT.

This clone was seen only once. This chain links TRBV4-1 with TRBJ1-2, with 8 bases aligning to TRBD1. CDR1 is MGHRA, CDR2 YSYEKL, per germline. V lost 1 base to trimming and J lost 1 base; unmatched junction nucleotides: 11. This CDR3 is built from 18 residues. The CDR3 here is CASSQVPQQGGNNYGYTF. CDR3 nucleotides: TGCGCCAGCAGCCAAGTCCCGCAACAGGGGGGGAATAACTATGGCTACACCTTC.

Here the CDR3 DNA reads TGTGCCAGCAGGTTAGCGGGAGGGGGCCACGAGCAGTACTTC. It codes for CASRLAGGGHEQYF. The chain employs TRBV6-5 and TRBJ2-7; TRBD2 agrees at 11 bases. This CDR3 is 14 amino acids long. J gave up 5 bases and V 6 bases, and 6 bases lay outside the gene matches. Germline V gene data show CDR1 as MNHEY and CDR2 as SVGAGI.

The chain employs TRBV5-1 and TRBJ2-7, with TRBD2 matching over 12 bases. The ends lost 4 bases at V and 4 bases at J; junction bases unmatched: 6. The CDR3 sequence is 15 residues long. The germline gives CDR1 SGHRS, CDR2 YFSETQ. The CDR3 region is CASSAVLAGGYEQYF. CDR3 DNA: TGCGCCAGCAGCGCGGTACTAGCGGGGGGTTACGAGCAGTACTTC.